The 6 T cell receptor beta chains below were found in one sample sequenced in a study of cytomegalovirus exposure and HLA in healthy donors. The PCR had 60 Vbeta and 13 Jbeta primers. Data came from immunoSEQ multiplex PCR; TCRdb stores just in-frame clones and leaves some out. The sample lists roughly 130,000 clones, almost 85% occurring once. The sample consisted of PBMCs. The receptors were gathered from a boy between 2 and 15 years old in good health and CMV-seronegative.

J is TRBJ2-1 and V is TRBV27; 10 positions agree with TRBD2. Germline V lookup: CDR1 MNHEY, CDR2 SMNVEV (reference sequence). This CDR3 has 15 amino acids. V gave up 5 bases and J gave up 2 bases; unmatched junction bases: 3. CDR3 residues: CASSRAGGPYNEQFF. The CDR3 DNA follows: TGTGCCAGCAGTAGAGCGGGGGGGCCCTACAATGAGCAGTTCTTC.

This clone occurred a few times. This chain uses TRBV27 with TRBJ2-6; D may be TRBD2 (6 bases). This CDR3 spans 17 amino acids. Germline V CDR1 and CDR2: MNHEY, SMNVEV (reference sequence). V lost 2 bases to trimming and J lost 1 base, with 12 bases between them. This CDR3 is CASSLTAGRSGANVLTF. In DNA form, the CDR3 reads TGTGCCAGCAGTTTAACAGCAGGGAGGTCTGGGGCCAACGTCCTGACTTTC.

This rearrangement joins TRBV4-2 to TRBJ2-3; 9 nucleotides align to TRBD2. J was trimmed by 4 bases and V by 7 bases; bases with no gene match: 18. CDR3 length equals 18 residues. CDR1 is LGHNA and CDR2 is YNFKEQ in the germline V gene. The CDR3: CASTPRVGTSPGADTQYF. Here the CDR3 DNA reads TGTGCCAGCACCCCCCGGGTCGGGACTAGCCCGGGGGCAGATACGCAGTATTTT.

The chain employs TRBV9 and TRBJ1-2; 8 nucleotides align to TRBD1. Germline CDR1 and CDR2: SGDLS and YYNGEE. Trimming removed 3 bases from V and 4 bases from J; junction bases left unmatched: 8. The CDR3 covers 15 residues. The CDR3, as DNA: TGTGCCAGCAGCGCCCCCGGGACAGGAAGCTATGGCTACACCTTC. It specifies CASSAPGTGSYGYTF.

The CDR3 DNA sequence: TGTGCCAGCAGCTTAGGGGGGTTCGGTGGCTACACCTTC. It specifies CASSLGGFGGYTF. J is TRBJ1-2 and V is TRBV7-3; weak D call: TRBD1 (5 bases). CDR1 and CDR2 from the germline V gene are SGHTA and FQGTGA. Trimming removed 2 bases from V and 7 bases from J, with 11 bases in between. This CDR3 contains 13 residues.

The chain uses TRBV29-1 and TRBJ2-1, with D tentatively TRBD1 (6 bases). This CDR3 has 12 amino acids. Looked up from germline, CDR1 is SQVTM and CDR2 is ANQGSEA. Trimming removed 8 bases from V and 5 bases from J, with 13 bases in between. CDR3 nucleotide sequence: TGCAGCTCCCGGACAGTGAACAATGAGCAGTTCTTC. Protein sequence: CSSRTVNNEQFF.